This note documents a single TCR beta chain sequence. Unique molecular identifiers were built into the TCRbeta library. TCRdb ran MiXCR on the PCR reads and lists one entry per CDR3 protein. The table lists 150,000 to 200,000 distinct CDR3 sequences, more than 14% of them singletons, with approximately 13% in the top ten. This specimen belongs to a study of T-cell reconstitution after alpha-beta-depleted transplantation in children. Germline V gene sequence: CDR1 SEHNR, CDR2 FQNEAQ (reference sequence). V was cut by 5 bases and J by 13 bases, with 14 bases left in between. This CDR3 contains 12 residues.

The sequenced sample was PBMCs from the stem cell graft donor, obtained from the stem cell graft. The chain links TRBV7-9 to TRBJ2-2; D ambiguous. This TCR was sampled from a human donor who donated a stem cell graft to a child with acute lymphoblastic leukemia. The CDR3 is CASSPDLGGLFF. CDR3 nucleotide sequence: TGTGCCAGCAGCCCAGACCTGGGTGGGCTGTTTTTT.